The TCR beta chain described here comes from a study of blood T cells in healthy people across ages (dated by TCRdb to the mid-2010s). In terms of the full investigation: In model experiments, roughly one uniquely barcoded TCR beta cDNA molecule per two T cells was captured by template switching. Age-related changes in TCR beta repertoire diversity were measured in the study by deep sequencing normalized with unique cDNA molecular identifiers. Donors were grouped into four age groups: young (average roughly 16 years), middle-aged (39), aged (over 55) and long-lived (around 80). To avoid experimental bias, donors of different ages were spread randomly across the sequencing lanes. Using the same blood draw, the study looked at two additional independent replicas of 1 million unique cDNA reads for two donors, one aged 18 to 29 and the other aged 80 or older.

Points on this clonotype: Its specific antigen is unknown. Base qualities are not provided; no much larger clone lies one nucleotide away.

CDR1 MNHNS and CDR2 SASEGT are derived from the germline V gene. The CDR3 has 14 amino acids, counting the end cysteine and phenylalanine. Only the CDR3 part of the read is kept: 42 bases, read in frame from the first base. V is trimmed back by 4 bases and J by 0 bases, and the junction contains 3 bases that no gene match accounts for. The receptor library was made with 5' RACE. This sample was sequenced with an Illumina HiSeq 2500. A second PCR of roughly 7 to 12 cycles was run with a J-beta primer mix and a sample-barcoded 5' primer. Each TCR beta cDNA molecule received a unique molecular identifier from a template-switch 5' adaptor carrying 12 random nucleotides. Each sample yielded at least 2.5 million CDR3-containing paired-end reads. First-strand cDNA synthesis was performed from all RNA using the Mint cDNA synthesis kit, with priming by a TRBC-specific oligonucleotide. After uracil-DNA glycosylase treatment, a first 18-cycle PCR used universal primers M1SS and BC2_uni_R on all cDNA. In the authors' own workflow: Normalization of each sample was performed by random selection of 1 million high-quality reads, each carrying a distinct molecular identifier. Reads with shared molecular identifiers were discarded instead of being binned into consensus sequences. CDR3 identification, clonotype clustering and error correction used MiTCR with a Q25 quality threshold and the strictest error-elimination algorithm. A nonparametric unseen species model with Euler transformation was used to estimate a lower bound on total TCR beta diversity. Using fastp at Q25 and MiXCR, TCRdb reprocessed the public reads and kept productive beta chains. CDR3 protein sequences are deduplicated, and each keeps its most common genes and DNA. The V and J calls here are based on TCRdb, not the publication. The sample includes 550,000 to 750,000 distinct CDR3 sequences, with around 21% observed a single time. Of the sample, 3.5% to 4% is held by the ten largest clones.

Donors were about 36 systemically healthy Caucasian individuals from Russia aged 6 to 90 years. Approximately 9.3 milliliters of peripheral blood were drawn from each donor into EDTA-treated Vacutainer tubes. PBMCs were isolated by Ficoll-Paque density-gradient centrifugation, with at least 6 million obtained per sample. Trizol reagent was used to extract total RNA from PBMCs, with at least 5.5 micrograms per sample. For every donor, flow cytometry on a PBMC aliquot measured the percentage of naive CD45RAhigh/CD27high T cells. The paper's findings and limits, for the study overall: Compared with the aged group, the long-lived group had more naive CD4+ T cells, fewer expanded clones and increased TCR diversity, a pattern suggesting age selection. The percentage of naive T cells measured by flow cytometry correlated strongly with observed TCR beta diversity. Estimates of total diversity based on one million sequenced T cells were regarded as lower bounds and as underestimates. Observed TCR beta diversity per million T cells fell roughly linearly with age, and a significant reduction was already apparent by age roughly 40. Since profiling was done on bulk unsorted PBMCs, naive and antigen-experienced compartments could not be conclusively compared. Because the CMV infection status of the donors was unknown, age-related changes in expanded clonotypes may potentially have been confounded.

This TCR was sampled from a man aged 65 to 85 in good health. What was sequenced was blood. This chain is built from TRBV6-1 and TRBJ2-7, with 7 bases in between that match TRBD2. The CDR3 sequence is CASSVSGRSYEQYF. The DNA sequence is TGTGCCAGCAGTGTTAGCGGGCGCTCCTACGAGCAGTACTTC.